This passage covers 29 T cell receptor beta chains from one sample sequenced in a study of cytomegalovirus exposure and HLA in healthy donors. PCR involved 60 Vbeta and 13 Jbeta primers. The data were produced by immunoSEQ multiplex PCR, yet TCRdb's version contains in-frame clones alone and is incomplete. The sample holds around 130,000 clones, roughly 80% seen once. Specimen: PBMCs. The receptors were sampled from a male donor in good health and CMV-seronegative.

The genes are TRBV15 and TRBJ1-6; 8 nucleotides agree with TRBD1. The germline gives CDR1 LNHNV, CDR2 YYDKDF (reference sequence). The CDR3 extends over 18 amino acids. V dropped 1 base and J dropped 10; count of bases not matched to a gene: 15. In DNA, the CDR3 is TGTGCCACCAGCAGAGTTTACGGACAGGGAAATGGTGGGTCACCCCTCCACTTT. Residues: CATSRVYGQGNGGSPLHF. Filled out from reference TRBV15 and TRBJ1-6, the complete variable domain reads DAMVIQNPRYQVTQFGKPVTLSCSQTLNHNVMYWYQQKSSQAPKLLFHYYDKDFNNEADTPDNFQSRRPNTSFCFLDIRSPGLGDTAMYLCATSRVYGQGNGGSPLHFGNGTRLTVT.

The chain couples TRBV9 to TRBJ2-3; TRBD2 is a possible D gene (6 bases). CDR3 length: 16 residues. V was cut by 2 bases and J by 0 bases, with 13 bases left in between. Germline V CDR1 and CDR2: SGDLS, YYNGEE. The CDR3 DNA follows: TGTGCCAGCAGCGTTTTGAGGAGGGGAAGCACAGATACGCAGTATTTT. Translated, it gives CASSVLRRGSTDTQYF. The full variable domain, with the rest looked up from reference TRBV9 and TRBJ2-3, is DSGVTQTPKHLITATGQRVTLRCSPRSGDLSVYWYQQSLDQGLQFLIQYYNGEERAKGNILERFSAQQFPDLHSELNLSSLELGDSALYFCASSVLRRGSTDTQYFGPGTRLTVL.

The chain links TRBV4-3 to TRBJ2-2; 7 positions agree with TRBD2. The germline V gene encodes CDR1 LGHNA and CDR2 YSLEER. V lost 1 base to trimming and J lost 0 bases; unmatched junction nucleotides: 11. The CDR3 loop spans 19 amino acids. The CDR3 DNA is TGCGCCAGCAGCCAAGTATTGGTGCGGGGGTTACCGAACACCGGGGAGCTGTTTTTT. This sequence encodes CASSQVLVRGLPNTGELFF.

V usage is TRBV11-2 and J usage is TRBJ2-2; TRBD2 agrees at 11 bases. Germline-derived CDR1 and CDR2 are SGHAT and FQNNGV. V was clipped by 5 bases and J by 6 bases; unmatched bases: 8. This CDR3 has 16 residues. CDR3 sequence reads: CASSPLAGGPSGELFF. The CDR3 region has the DNA TGTGCCAGCAGCCCCTTAGCGGGAGGGCCCTCCGGGGAGCTGTTTTTT.

The V call is TRBV11-3, the J call TRBJ2-5, with a possible D match to TRBD2 (6 bases). Germline V gene lookup returns CDR1 SGHNT and CDR2 YENEEA. The CDR3 runs to 13 residues. The V and J ends lost 4 bases and 4 bases respectively, with 10 bases between them. This chain's CDR3 is CASSSFGGETQYF. The CDR3 DNA reads as TGTGCCAGCAGCTCCTTCGGGGGAGAGACCCAGTACTTC.

The chain joins TRBV7-8 to TRBJ1-1; the match to TRBD1 covers 9 bases. V dropped 1 base and J dropped 1; count of bases not matched to a gene: 1. The CDR3 has 15 residues. The germline CDR1 and CDR2 sequences are SGHVS and FQNEAQ. The CDR3 sequence: CASSLGDRANTEAFF. In nucleotides, the CDR3 is TGTGCCAGCAGCTTAGGGGACAGGGCGAACACTGAAGCTTTCTTT.

The chain links TRBV11-3 to TRBJ2-1; D perhaps matches TRBD2 (6 bases). The CDR3 is 14 amino acids. V shed 1 base and J shed 10 bases, with 14 bases lying between them. Germline V lookup: CDR1 SGHNT, CDR2 YENEEA. This chain's CDR3 is CASSLGGFGGEQFF. In nucleotides, the CDR3 is TGTGCCAGCAGCTTAGGAGGGTTCGGGGGAGAGCAGTTCTTC. Full variable domain (missing parts from reference TRBV11-3 and TRBJ2-1): EAGVVQSPRYKIIEKKQPVAFWCNPISGHNTLYWYLQNLGQGPELLIRYENEEAVDDSQLPKDRFSAERLKGVDSTLKIQPAELGDSAVYLCASSLGGFGGEQFFGPGTRLTVL.

A single count supports this clone. The CDR3 here is CASSTGDRGQYNEQFF. Here the CDR3 DNA reads TGTGCCAGTAGTACCGGGGACAGGGGTCAGTACAATGAGCAGTTCTTC. V gene TRBV19 combines with J gene TRBJ2-1; 10 bases are a match to TRBD1. The germline V gene has CDR1 LNHDA and CDR2 SQIVND (reference sequence). This CDR3 contains 16 residues. J lost 4 bases, V lost 4 bases, and 7 bases had no gene match. Full variable domain (missing parts from reference TRBV19 and TRBJ2-1): DGGITQSPKYLFRKEGQNVTLSCEQNLNHDAMYWYRQDPGQGLRLIYYSQIVNDFQKGDIAEGYSVSREKKESFPLTVTSAQKNPTAFYLCASSTGDRGQYNEQFFGPGTRLTVL.

This chain links TRBV6-6 with TRBJ1-2, with TRBD1 identical over 7 bases. Germline CDR1 MNHNY, CDR2 SVGAGI (reference sequence). The length of the CDR3 is 16 residues. J lost 5 bases, V lost 3 bases, and 12 bases had no gene match. Written as DNA, the CDR3 is TGTGCCAGCAGTTATCTAGGGGGCGCGGATGAATATGGCTACACCTTC. It encodes CASSYLGGADEYGYTF.

The genes are TRBV19 and TRBJ2-7, with D perhaps TRBD1 (6 bases). Trimming removed 4 bases from V and 5 bases from J, with 12 bases in between. Per the germline V gene, CDR1 is LNHDA and CDR2 is SQIVND (reference sequence). This CDR3 has 13 amino acids. The CDR3 DNA follows: TGTGCCAGTAGTACAGGGGATCGGAACGAGCAGTACTTC. Translating it yields CASSTGDRNEQYF.

The count of this clone is one. The rearrangement uses TRBV28 and TRBJ2-7; 7 bases are shared with TRBD1. The V gene end was trimmed by 5 bases and the J gene end by 2 bases; junction bases not matched to a gene: 9. Germline lookup yields CDR1 MDHEN and CDR2 SYDVKM. The CDR3 covers 15 residues. This chain's CDR3 is CASSTPGGTTYEQYF. CDR3 DNA sequence: TGTGCCAGCAGTACCCCAGGGGGAACGACCTACGAGCAGTACTTC. The full variable domain, completed using reference TRBV28 and TRBJ2-7, is DVKVTQSSRYLVKRTGEKVFLECVQDMDHENMFWYRQDPGLGLRLIYFSYDVKMKEKGDIPEGYSVSREKKERFSLILESASTNQTSMYLCASSTPGGTTYEQYFGPGTRLTVT.

This chain uses TRBV7-9 with TRBJ1-1; D unclear. There are 12 residues in the CDR3. Germline lookup yields CDR1 SEHNR and CDR2 FQNEAQ (reference sequence). The ends were cut back, 2 bases at V and 7 bases at J, with 8 bases in the middle. The DNA for the CDR3 is TGTGCCAGCAGCTTATTTCAGGATGAAGCTTTCTTT. Protein sequence: CASSLFQDEAFF.

To note about this clone: At one of its ends the junction is not consistent with the germline gene, which may arise from a read error. This chain connects TRBV7-9 to TRBJ2-7; D may be TRBD2 (6 bases). Germline CDR1 reads SEHNR; CDR2 reads FQNEAQ (reference sequence). The CDR3 spans 16 residues. CDR3 residues: CSSSSYLGGGSREQYF. The CDR3 DNA follows: TGTTCCAGCAGCTCATACCTGGGTGGGGGGTCGCGGGAGCAGTACTTC.

The V and J genes are TRBV4-2 and TRBJ2-3; unclear D gene. Trimming stripped 1 base from V and 2 bases from J, with 7 bases between. CDR1 is LGHNA, CDR2 YNFKEQ, per germline. The CDR3 is made up of 14 amino acids. The CDR3 nucleotides read TGTGCCAGCAGCCAAGGAGACTTCACAGATACGCAGTATTTT. This gives the protein CASSQGDFTDTQYF.

The V call is TRBV30, the J call TRBJ1-5; D call uncertain. With 1 base removed from V and 2 bases from J, the gap between germline ends came to 15 bases. The CDR3 is 16 residues long. The germline V gene has CDR1 GTSNPN and CDR2 SVGIG (reference sequence). CDR3 region: CAWSERDSGGNQPQHF. The CDR3 DNA sequence: TGTGCCTGGAGTGAACGCGATTCCGGTGGCAATCAGCCCCAGCATTTT.

The J gene is TRBJ2-1, the V gene TRBV7-9; 10 positions agree with TRBD1. The ends lost 5 bases at V and 2 bases at J; junction bases unmatched: 15. Germline V gene sequence: CDR1 SEHNR, CDR2 FQNEAQ (reference sequence). The length of the CDR3 is 19 residues. As DNA, the CDR3 is TGTGCCAGCAGCGCTCCCTCCGGGACAGGGGAGTCCCCCTACAATGAGCAGTTCTTC. Amino acid sequence: CASSAPSGTGESPYNEQFF.

The genes are TRBV14 and TRBJ1-4; no firm D call. CDR3 length: 17 residues. V lost 2 bases, J lost 7 bases, and 20 bases lay in between. Germline CDR1 reads SGHDN; CDR2 reads FVKESK. CDR3 coding DNA: TGTGCCAGCAGCCAACGTTCAGGAGGTTCGATGGGTGAAAAACTGTTTTTT. It yields the protein CASSQRSGGSMGEKLFF.

This clone was recorded a few times. The chain uses TRBV9 and TRBJ2-5; 10 bases align to TRBD2. Unmatched junction bases numbered 6, after V lost 3 bases and J lost 4 bases. The CDR3 consists of 15 residues. The germline V gene has CDR1 SGDLS and CDR2 YYNGEE. The CDR3, as DNA: TGTGCCAGCAGCGGTTCTCTAGCGGGGGCAGAGACCCAGTACTTC. Protein sequence: CASSGSLAGAETQYF.

Comment on this clone: A read error may account for a junction end that differs from germline. The chain recombines TRBV5-4 with TRBJ2-6; 9 nucleotides align to TRBD1. Germline values: CDR1 SGHNT, CDR2 YYREEE (reference sequence). The CDR3 sequence is 15 residues long. The chain's CDR3 is CASSADRGGANGLTF. The CDR3 DNA follows: TGTGCCAGCAGCGCGGACAGGGGCGGGGCCAACGGCCTGACTTTC.

CDR3: CARLEQGAHQPQHF. The CDR3, as DNA: TGTGCCAGACTAGAACAGGGCGCTCATCAGCCCCAGCATTTT. V and J are TRBV6-5 and TRBJ1-5; maybe TRBD1 (6 bases). This CDR3 has 14 amino acids. V lost 9 bases and J 5 bases, leaving 17 bases between the germline ends. Looked up from germline, CDR1 is MNHEY and CDR2 is SVGAGI.

The chain recombines TRBV27 with TRBJ1-1; 7 bases line up with TRBD1. V was pared by 5 bases and J by 3 bases, with 9 bases of the junction left unmatched. CDR3 size: 15 residues. Germline CDR1 is MNHEY and CDR2 is SMNVEV (reference sequence). This CDR3 reads CASSPPKTGYTEAFF. The CDR3 DNA sequence: TGTGCCAGCAGTCCGCCTAAGACAGGGTACACTGAAGCTTTCTTT.

This clone showed up just once. The chain employs TRBV7-9 and TRBJ1-2; D is unresolved. Trimming shortened V by 4 bases and J by 7 bases, and 10 bases separated the two germline ends. The CDR3 totals 12 residues. Germline V gene sequence: CDR1 SEHNR, CDR2 FQNEAQ (reference sequence). The CDR3 loop is CASSSDTLGYTF. The CDR3 DNA follows: TGTGCCAGCAGCTCTGACACGCTTGGCTACACCTTC.

The chain recombines TRBV2 with TRBJ1-4; 7 nucleotides line up with TRBD1. The CDR3 extends over 13 amino acids. The trim removed 10 bases at V and 5 bases at J, leaving 7 bases unmatched. Looked up from germline, CDR1 is SNHLY and CDR2 is FYNNEI. The CDR3 loop reads CAIRSGGNEKLFF. The CDR3 DNA is TGTGCCATTAGGTCAGGGGGGAATGAAAAACTGTTTTTT.

The V gene is TRBV30, the J gene TRBJ2-1; TRBD1 matches at 10 bases. CDR1 is GTSNPN and CDR2 is SVGIG in the germline V gene (reference sequence). V lost 4 bases to trimming and J lost 2 bases; unmatched junction nucleotides: 5. This CDR3 is built from 15 residues. The CDR3 region has the DNA TGTGCCTGGACGATGGACAGGGGGGCCTACAATGAGCAGTTCTTC. It encodes CAWTMDRGAYNEQFF.

The genes are TRBV30 and TRBJ1-1; D uncertain. Germline V lookup: CDR1 GTSNPN, CDR2 SVGIG (reference sequence). This CDR3 contains 14 residues. V dropped 4 bases and J dropped 4 bases, with 16 bases sitting between them. CDR3 coding DNA: TGTGCCTGGAAAAGCTCTCGGGTATCCACTGAAGCTTTCTTT. It is translated as CAWKSSRVSTEAFF. Drawing the rest from reference TRBV30 and TRBJ1-1, the complete variable domain is SQTIHQWPATLVQPVGSPLSLECTVEGTSNPNLYWYRQAAGRGLQLLFYSVGIGQISSEVPQNLSASRPQDRQFILSSKKLLLSDSGFYLCAWKSSRVSTEAFFGQGTRLTVV.

V is TRBV6-5 and J is TRBJ1-2; D is undetermined. Germline V gene sequence: CDR1 MNHEY, CDR2 SVGAGI. The V gene lost 0 bases and the J gene lost 4 bases, with 15 bases spanning the gap. The CDR3 is 16 amino acids. The CDR3 protein is CASSYSREEQIYGYTF. CDR3 coding DNA: TGTGCCAGCAGTTACTCGAGGGAGGAACAAATCTATGGCTACACCTTC.

The V and J genes are TRBV6-5 and TRBJ2-1; 8 bases are shared with TRBD2. The CDR3 covers 15 residues. Germline-derived CDR1 and CDR2 are MNHEY and SVGAGI. V lost 6 bases and J lost 1; bases outside the gene matches: 5. The CDR3 nucleotides read TGTGCCAGCAGCCCGACGGGGGGGTCCTACAATGAGCAGTTCTTC. It is translated as CASSPTGGSYNEQFF.

This clone was seen a handful of times. The chain couples TRBV10-3 to TRBJ2-3; 10 bases are shared with TRBD2. Losses at the gene ends were 6 bases for V and 4 bases for J; bases not matched to a gene: 13. CDR1 ENHRY and CDR2 SYGVKD come from the germline V gene. The CDR3 runs to 17 residues. This CDR3 reads CAIRGGTSGIQSDTQYF. The CDR3 DNA reads as TGTGCCATCAGGGGAGGAACTAGCGGGATTCAGTCAGATACGCAGTATTTT.

The rearrangement links TRBV20-1 to TRBJ2-1; 7 bases align to TRBD2. Germline CDR1 and CDR2: DFQATT and SNEGSKA (reference sequence). This CDR3 has 11 amino acids. V was pared by 3 bases and J by 9 bases, with 2 bases of the junction left unmatched. The CDR3 here is CSASGGSEQFF. CDR3 DNA sequence: TGCAGTGCTAGCGGCGGGAGTGAGCAGTTCTTC.